This TCR beta chain appears in the sequencing data of a study of T-cell reconstitution after alpha-beta-depleted transplantation in children. This clonotype has at least ten counts. CDR3 size: 12 residues. The germline CDR1 and CDR2 sequences are SGHRS and YFSETQ. V dropped 1 base and J dropped 4 bases, with 6 bases sitting between them. Unique molecular identifiers tagged the TCRbeta library. In TCRdb, the PCR reads were re-called with MiXCR into one record per CDR3 protein. This table holds approximately 91,000 distinct CDR3 sequences, 7% to 10% found once. The rearrangement uses TRBV5-1 and TRBJ2-7; D unclear. Material: PBMCs from the stem cell graft donor, obtained from the stem cell graft. This TCR was recovered from a human donor who donated a stem cell graft to a child with congenital amegakaryocytic thrombocytopenia. Here the CDR3 DNA reads TGCGCCAGCAGCTTGTTGGGGTACGAGCAGTACTTC. Its translation: CASSLLGYEQYF.